The 8 T cell receptor beta chains given below trace back to one sample, sequenced in a study of blood T cell repertoires in COVID-19. The data were produced by immunoSEQ multiplex PCR, yet TCRdb's version contains in-frame clones alone and is incomplete. Here the sample spans about 49,000 clones, 80% to 85% being singletons. The sample comprised peripheral blood. The origin of the receptors is an elderly woman with COVID-19, enrolled during active disease.

This clone was detected only once. The rearrangement links TRBV25-1 to TRBJ2-5, with 7 bases identical to TRBD2. The CDR3 has 13 residues. CDR1 MGHDK and CDR2 SYGVNS come from the germline V gene. Trimming at V came to 8 bases and at J to 5 bases, leaving 8 bases not matched to a gene. The CDR3 DNA reads as TGTGCCAGCCGCCCCGCGGGGGTGGAGACCCAGTACTTC. This encodes CASRPAGVETQYF.

This clone was counted a few times. The gene calls are TRBV27 and TRBJ1-2; 7 bases align to TRBD1. Trimming at V came to 7 bases and at J to 2 bases, leaving 4 bases not matched to a gene. Germline lookup yields CDR1 MNHEY and CDR2 SMNVEV (reference sequence). The CDR3 covers 13 residues. CDR3 in DNA: TGTGCCAGCACGGCAGGGGGAAACTATGGCTACACCTTC. As protein: CASTAGGNYGYTF.

The chain uses TRBV7-3 and TRBJ1-1; TRBD1 agrees at 9 bases. Germline CDR1 reads SGHTA; CDR2 reads FQGTGA. This CDR3 comprises 16 residues. The junction had 11 bases not matched to a gene; V was cut back by 5 bases and J by 4 bases. The CDR3 coding sequence is TGTGCCAGCAGCCCGGGGACAGGGAGGAAGATCACTGAAGCTTTCTTT. Protein sequence: CASSPGTGRKITEAFF.

V and J are TRBV7-2 and TRBJ2-7; D is undetermined. The CDR3 covers 13 residues. The germline CDR1 and CDR2 sequences are SGHTA and FQGNSA. V was cut by 1 base and J by 4 bases, with 8 bases left in between. The CDR3 DNA sequence: TGTGCCAGCAGCTTAGGACTGCTATACGAGCAGTACTTC. Translating gives CASSLGLLYEQYF.

V gene TRBV2 combines with J gene TRBJ2-6; 7 bases align to TRBD2. The CDR3 has 19 amino acids. Germline-derived CDR1 and CDR2 are SNHLY and FYNNEI. Trimming cost V 8 bases and J 0 bases; bases outside gene matches: 16. The CDR3 nucleotides are TGTGCCAGCGGTGCTAGAGCGGGACCGAACCTCTCTGGGGCCAACGTCCTGACTTTC. Its protein product is CASGARAGPNLSGANVLTF.

The chain couples TRBV2 to TRBJ2-1; D is possibly TRBD2 (6 bases). V was cut by 5 bases and J by 0 bases, with 11 bases left in between. This CDR3 comprises 15 residues. The germline V gene has CDR1 SNHLY and CDR2 FYNNEI. CDR3 sequence: CASSREEGSYNEQFF. In nucleotides, the CDR3 is TGTGCCAGCAGTCGAGAGGAGGGCTCCTACAATGAGCAGTTCTTC.

The genes are TRBV5-6 and TRBJ1-6; D is unresolved. This CDR3 region has 17 residues. The germline V and J ends were trimmed by 2 bases and 0 bases, with 12 bases remaining between them. From germline, CDR1 is SGHDT and CDR2 YYEEEE. CDR3 nucleotides: TGTGCCAGCAGCTTCGGGGAGGTTAGCTCCTATAATTCACCCCTCCACTTT. Translated: CASSFGEVSSYNSPLHF.

The chain has TRBV11-2 and TRBJ1-2; the D gene is possibly TRBD1 (6 bases). In germline, CDR1 is SGHAT, CDR2 FQNNGV. This CDR3 contains 16 residues. The V and J ends lost 0 bases and 4 bases respectively, with 15 bases between them. CDR3 DNA sequence: TGTGCCAGCAGCTTAGAACAGGGTGGAGGAAGCTATGGCTACACCTTC. It is translated as CASSLEQGGGSYGYTF.